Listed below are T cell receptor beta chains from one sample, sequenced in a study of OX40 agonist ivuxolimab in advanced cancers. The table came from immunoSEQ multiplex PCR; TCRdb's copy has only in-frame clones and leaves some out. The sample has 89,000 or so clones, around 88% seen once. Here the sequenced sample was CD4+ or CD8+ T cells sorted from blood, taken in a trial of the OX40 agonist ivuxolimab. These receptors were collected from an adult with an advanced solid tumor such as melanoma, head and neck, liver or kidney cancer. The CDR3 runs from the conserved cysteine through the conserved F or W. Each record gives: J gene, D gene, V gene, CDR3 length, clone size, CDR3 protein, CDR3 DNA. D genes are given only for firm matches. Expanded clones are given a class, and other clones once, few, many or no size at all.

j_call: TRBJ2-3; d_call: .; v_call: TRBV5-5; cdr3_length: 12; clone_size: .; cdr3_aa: CASSLDTDTQYF; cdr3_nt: TGTGCCAGCAGCCTGGACACAGATACGCAGTATTTT
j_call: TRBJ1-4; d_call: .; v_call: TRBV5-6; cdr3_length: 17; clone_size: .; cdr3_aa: CASSLVGRQKTNEKLFF; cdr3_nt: TGTGCCAGCAGCTTGGTGGGCAGACAAAAGACTAATGAAAAACTGTTTTTT
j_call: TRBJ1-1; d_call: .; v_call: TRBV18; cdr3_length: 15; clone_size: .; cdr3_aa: CASSPGRAGVGEAFF; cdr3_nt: TGTGCCAGCTCACCCGGTCGGGCGGGGGTCGGAGAAGCTTTCTTT
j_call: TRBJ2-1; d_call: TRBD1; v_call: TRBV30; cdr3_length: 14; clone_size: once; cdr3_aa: CAWSGQGVHNEQFF; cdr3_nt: TGTGCCTGGAGTGGACAGGGGGTTCACAATGAGCAGTTCTTC
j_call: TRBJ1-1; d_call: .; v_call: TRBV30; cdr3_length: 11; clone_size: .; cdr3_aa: CAWKREAEAFF; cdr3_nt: TGTGCCTGGAAGAGGGAGGCTGAAGCTTTCTTT
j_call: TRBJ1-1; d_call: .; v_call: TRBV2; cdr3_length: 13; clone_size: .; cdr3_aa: CASSEGWGAEAFF; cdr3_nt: TGTGCCAGCAGTGAAGGCTGGGGCGCTGAAGCTTTCTTT
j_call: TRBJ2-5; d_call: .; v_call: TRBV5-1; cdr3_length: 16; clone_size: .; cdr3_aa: CASSPFGGAREETQYF; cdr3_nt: TGCGCCAGCAGCCCGTTTGGAGGGGCGCGTGAAGAGACCCAGTACTTC
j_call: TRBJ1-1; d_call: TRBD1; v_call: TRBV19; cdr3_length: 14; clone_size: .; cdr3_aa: CASRRDRGNTEAFF; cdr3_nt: TGTGCCAGTCGTCGGGACAGGGGGAACACTGAAGCTTTCTTT
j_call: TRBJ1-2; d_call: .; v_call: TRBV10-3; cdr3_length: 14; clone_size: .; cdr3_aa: CAISEGTPNYGYTF; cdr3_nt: TGTGCCATCAGTGAGGGGACACCGAACTATGGCTACACCTTC
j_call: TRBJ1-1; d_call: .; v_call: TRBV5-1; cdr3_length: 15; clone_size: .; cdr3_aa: CASTGGPTGNTEAFF; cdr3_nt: TGCGCCAGCACCGGCGGCCCGACCGGGAACACTGAAGCTTTCTTT
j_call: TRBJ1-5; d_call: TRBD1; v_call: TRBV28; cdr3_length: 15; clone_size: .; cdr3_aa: CASSSASRQGQFQHF; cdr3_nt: TGTGCCAGCAGTTCCGCCTCTAGACAGGGCCAGTTTCAGCATTTT
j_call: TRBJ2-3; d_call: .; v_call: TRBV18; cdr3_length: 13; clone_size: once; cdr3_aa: CASSRQAPDTQYF; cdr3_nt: TGTGCCAGCTCACGACAGGCCCCAGATACGCAGTATTTT
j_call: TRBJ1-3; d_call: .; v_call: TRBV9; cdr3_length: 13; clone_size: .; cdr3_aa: CASTSGPGNTIYF; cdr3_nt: TGTGCCAGCACTTCAGGTCCTGGAAACACCATATATTTT
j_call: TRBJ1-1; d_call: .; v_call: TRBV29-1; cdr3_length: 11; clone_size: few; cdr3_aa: CSVDRGQGAFF; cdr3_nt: TGCAGCGTTGACCGGGGTCAGGGAGCTTTCTTT
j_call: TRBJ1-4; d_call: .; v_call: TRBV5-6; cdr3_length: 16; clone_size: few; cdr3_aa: CASSPSTDRVNEKLFF; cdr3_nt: TGTGCCAGCAGCCCATCAACTGACCGGGTCAATGAAAAACTGTTTTTT
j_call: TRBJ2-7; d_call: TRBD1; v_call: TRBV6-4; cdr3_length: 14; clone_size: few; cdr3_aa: CASSVGQGPREQYF; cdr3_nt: TGTGCCAGCAGTGTAGGACAGGGGCCCCGCGAGCAGTACTTC
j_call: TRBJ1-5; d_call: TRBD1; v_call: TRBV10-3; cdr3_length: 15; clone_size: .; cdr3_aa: CAISEDRGGSQPQHF; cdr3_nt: TGTGCCATCAGTGAGGACAGGGGAGGCTCTCAGCCCCAGCATTTT
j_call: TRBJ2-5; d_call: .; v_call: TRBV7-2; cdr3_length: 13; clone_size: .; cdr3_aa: CASSLGGLETQYF; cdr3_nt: TGTGCCAGCAGCTTAGGAGGGTTAGAGACCCAGTACTTC
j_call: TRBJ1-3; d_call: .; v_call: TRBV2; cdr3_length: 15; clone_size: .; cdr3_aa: CASSGGLDSGNTIYF; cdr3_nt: TGTGCCAGCAGTGGTGGTCTTGACTCTGGAAACACCATATATTTT
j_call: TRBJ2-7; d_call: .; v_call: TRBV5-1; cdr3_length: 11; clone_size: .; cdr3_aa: CASSEGYEQYF; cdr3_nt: TGCGCCAGCAGCGAGGGGTACGAGCAGTACTTC
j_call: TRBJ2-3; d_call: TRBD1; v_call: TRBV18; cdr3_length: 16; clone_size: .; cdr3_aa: CASSPVGTGVTDTQYF; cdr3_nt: TGTGCCAGCTCACCTGTCGGGACAGGGGTAACAGATACGCAGTATTTT
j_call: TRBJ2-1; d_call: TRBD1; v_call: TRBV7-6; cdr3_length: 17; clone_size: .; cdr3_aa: CASSSSTLSGTDNEQFF; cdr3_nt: TGTGCCAGCAGCTCATCCACTCTATCCGGGACAGACAATGAGCAGTTCTTC
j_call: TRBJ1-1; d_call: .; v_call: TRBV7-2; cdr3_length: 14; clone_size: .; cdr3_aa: CASSFRWVDTEAFF; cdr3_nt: TGTGCCAGCAGCTTCCGGTGGGTTGACACTGAAGCTTTCTTT
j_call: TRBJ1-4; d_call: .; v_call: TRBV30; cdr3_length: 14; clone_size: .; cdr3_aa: CAYSAGATNEKLFF; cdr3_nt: TGTGCCTACTCGGCGGGTGCAACTAATGAAAAACTGTTTTTT
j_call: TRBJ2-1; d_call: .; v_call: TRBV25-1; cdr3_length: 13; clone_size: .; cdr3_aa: CASSDRGRYEQFF; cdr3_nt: TGTGCCAGCAGTGACAGGGGTAGGTATGAGCAGTTCTTC
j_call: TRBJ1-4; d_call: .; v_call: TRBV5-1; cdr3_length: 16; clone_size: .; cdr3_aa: CASSPGGGASNEKLFF; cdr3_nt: TGCGCCAGCAGCCCCGGGGGAGGGGCTTCTAATGAAAAACTGTTTTTT
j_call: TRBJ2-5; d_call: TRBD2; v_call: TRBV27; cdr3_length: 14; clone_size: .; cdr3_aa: CASSFSGSLETQYF; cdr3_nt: TGTGCCAGCAGTTTTAGCGGGAGCTTGGAGACCCAGTACTTC
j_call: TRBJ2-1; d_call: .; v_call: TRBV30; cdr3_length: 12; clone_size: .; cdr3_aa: CAWSPGRNEQFF; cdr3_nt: TGTGCCTGGAGTCCAGGGAGGAATGAGCAGTTCTTC
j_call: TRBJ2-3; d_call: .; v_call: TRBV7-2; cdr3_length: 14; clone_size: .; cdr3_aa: CASSPSGSTDTQYF; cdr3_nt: TGTGCCAGCAGCCCGAGCGGGAGCACAGATACGCAGTATTTT
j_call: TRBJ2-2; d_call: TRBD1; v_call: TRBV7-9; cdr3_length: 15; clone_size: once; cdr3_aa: CASSLRQGGTGELFF; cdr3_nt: TGTGCCAGCAGCCTCCGACAGGGGGGAACCGGGGAGCTGTTTTTT
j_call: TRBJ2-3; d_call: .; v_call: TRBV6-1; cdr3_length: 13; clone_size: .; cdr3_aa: CASTLPPTDTQYF; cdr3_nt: TGTGCCAGCACCCTTCCTCCCACAGATACGCAGTATTTT
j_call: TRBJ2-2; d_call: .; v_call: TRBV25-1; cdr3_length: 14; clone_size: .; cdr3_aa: CASRTEPNTGELFF; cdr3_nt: TGTGCCAGCAGGACCGAACCGAACACCGGGGAGCTGTTTTTT
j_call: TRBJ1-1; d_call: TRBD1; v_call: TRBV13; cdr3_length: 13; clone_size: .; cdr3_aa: CANTGVRNTEAFF; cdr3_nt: TGTGCCAATACAGGGGTCCGGAACACTGAAGCTTTCTTT
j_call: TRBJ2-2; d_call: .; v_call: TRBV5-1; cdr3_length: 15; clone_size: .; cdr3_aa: CASSLPRGDTGELFF; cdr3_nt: TGCGCCAGCAGCTTGCCTAGAGGGGACACCGGGGAGCTGTTTTTT
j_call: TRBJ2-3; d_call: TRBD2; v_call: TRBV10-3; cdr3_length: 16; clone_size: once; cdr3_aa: CAISDQAGARTDTQYF; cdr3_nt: TGTGCCATCAGTGACCAAGCGGGAGCGCGCACAGATACGCAGTATTTT
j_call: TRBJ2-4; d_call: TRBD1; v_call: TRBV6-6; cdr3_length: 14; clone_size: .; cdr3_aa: CASSFTGGENIQYF; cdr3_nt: TGTGCCAGCAGTTTCACAGGGGGAGAAAACATTCAGTACTTC
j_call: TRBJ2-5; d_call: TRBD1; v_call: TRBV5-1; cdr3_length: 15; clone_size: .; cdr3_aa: CASSAGTGGRETQYF; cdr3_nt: TGCGCCAGCAGCGCCGGGACAGGGGGCCGTGAGACCCAGTACTTC
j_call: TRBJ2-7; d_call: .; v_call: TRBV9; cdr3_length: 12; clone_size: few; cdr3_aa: CASSVEFGEQYF; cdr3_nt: TGTGCCAGCAGCGTTGAGTTCGGCGAGCAGTACTTC
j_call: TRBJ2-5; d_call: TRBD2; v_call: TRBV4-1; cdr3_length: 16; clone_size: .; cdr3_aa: CASSQKGTSGQETQYF; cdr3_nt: TGCGCCAGCAGCCAGAAAGGGACTAGCGGACAAGAGACCCAGTACTTC
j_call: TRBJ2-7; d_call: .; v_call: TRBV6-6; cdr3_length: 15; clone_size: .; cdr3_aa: CASSPVVADPYEQYF; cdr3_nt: TGTGCCAGCAGCCCCGTAGTAGCGGACCCCTACGAGCAGTACTTC
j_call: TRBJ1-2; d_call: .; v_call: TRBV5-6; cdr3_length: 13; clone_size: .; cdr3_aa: CASSLPGSYGYTF; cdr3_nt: TGTGCCAGCAGCTTGCCCGGGAGCTATGGCTACACCTTC
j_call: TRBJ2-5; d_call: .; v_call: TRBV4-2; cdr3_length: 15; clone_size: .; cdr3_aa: CASSQVLGSQETQYF; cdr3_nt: TGTGCCAGCAGCCAAGTTCTAGGCTCTCAAGAGACCCAGTACTTC
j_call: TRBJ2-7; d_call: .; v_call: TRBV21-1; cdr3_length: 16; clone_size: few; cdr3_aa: CASQRPFRRGQHEQYF; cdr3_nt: TGTGCCAGTCAGAGACCCTTCAGGCGGGGGCAACACGAGCAGTACTTC
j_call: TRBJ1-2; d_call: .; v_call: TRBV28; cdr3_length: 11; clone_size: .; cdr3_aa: CASQGSHGYTF; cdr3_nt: TGTGCCTCACAGGGATCTCATGGCTACACCTTC
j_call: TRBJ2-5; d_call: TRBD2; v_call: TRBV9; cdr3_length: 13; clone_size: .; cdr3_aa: CASSASGRETQYF; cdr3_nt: TGTGCCAGCAGCGCTAGCGGGAGGGAGACCCAGTACTTC
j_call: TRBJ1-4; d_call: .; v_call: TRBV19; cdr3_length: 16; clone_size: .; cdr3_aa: CASSIRGGATNEKLFF; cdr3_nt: TGTGCCAGTAGTATACGTGGCGGAGCAACTAATGAAAAACTGTTTTTT
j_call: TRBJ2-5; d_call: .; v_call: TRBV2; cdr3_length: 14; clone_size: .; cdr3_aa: CASRQDAAGGTQYF; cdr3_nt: TGTGCCAGCAGACAAGACGCGGCCGGAGGGACCCAGTACTTC
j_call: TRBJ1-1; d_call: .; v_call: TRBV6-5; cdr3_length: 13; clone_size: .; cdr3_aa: CASSSRQSAEAFF; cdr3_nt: TGTGCCAGCAGTTCAAGACAATCGGCCGAAGCTTTCTTT
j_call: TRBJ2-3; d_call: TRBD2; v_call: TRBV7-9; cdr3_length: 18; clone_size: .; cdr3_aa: CASSLDRGGLAGVNTQYF; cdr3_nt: TGTGCCAGCAGCTTAGACAGGGGAGGACTAGCGGGAGTAAATACGCAGTATTTT
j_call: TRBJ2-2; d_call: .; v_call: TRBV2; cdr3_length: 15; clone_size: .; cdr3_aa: CASSPLFGGSGELFF; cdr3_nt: TGTGCCAGCAGCCCACTCTTCGGGGGATCCGGGGAGCTGTTTTTT
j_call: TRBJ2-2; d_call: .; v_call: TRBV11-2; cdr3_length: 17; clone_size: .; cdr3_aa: CASTPDIAPPPDGELFF; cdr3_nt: TGTGCCAGCACCCCTGACATTGCCCCGCCGCCAGACGGGGAGCTGTTTTTT
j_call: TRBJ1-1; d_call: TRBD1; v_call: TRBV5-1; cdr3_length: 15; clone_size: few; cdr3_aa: CASSLGTGWNTEAFF; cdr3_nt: TGCGCCAGCAGCTTGGGGACAGGGTGGAACACTGAAGCTTTCTTT
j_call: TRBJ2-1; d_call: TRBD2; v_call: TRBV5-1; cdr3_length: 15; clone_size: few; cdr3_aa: CASIPLAGAFNEQFF; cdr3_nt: TGCGCCAGCATTCCACTAGCGGGAGCTTTCAATGAGCAGTTCTTC
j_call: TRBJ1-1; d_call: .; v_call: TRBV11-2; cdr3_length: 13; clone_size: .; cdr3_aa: CASSPPGRTEAFF; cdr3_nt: TGTGCCAGCAGTCCCCCTGGGAGAACTGAAGCTTTCTTT